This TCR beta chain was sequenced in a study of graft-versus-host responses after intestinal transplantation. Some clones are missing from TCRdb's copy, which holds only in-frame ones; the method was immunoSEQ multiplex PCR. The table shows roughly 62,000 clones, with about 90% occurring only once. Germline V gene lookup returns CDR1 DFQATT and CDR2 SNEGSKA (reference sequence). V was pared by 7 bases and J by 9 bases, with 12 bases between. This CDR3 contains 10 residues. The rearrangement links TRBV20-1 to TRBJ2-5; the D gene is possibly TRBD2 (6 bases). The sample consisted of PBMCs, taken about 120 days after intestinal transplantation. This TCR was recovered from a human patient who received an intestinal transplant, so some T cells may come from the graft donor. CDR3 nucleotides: TGCAGTGTAGACCGGGAGCCCCAGTACTTC. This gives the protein CSVDREPQYF.